This T cell receptor (beta chain) was sequenced for a study of identical twins. MiXCR, run by TCRdb on the 5' RACE reads, gives a single entry per CDR3 protein. Here the sample spans roughly 750,000 distinct CDR3 sequences, about 20% being singletons. The same sample was also used in a study of T cells expressing NK-cell markers.

Material for sequencing was PBMCs. This sequence originates from a young woman in good health.

CDR3 sequence: CAWTMGMGLFF. The DNA of the CDR3 is TGTGCCTGGACAATGGGAATGGGGCTGTTTTTT. The chain has TRBV30 and TRBJ1-4; D is undetermined. This CDR3 is built from 11 residues. CDR1 GTSNPN and CDR2 SVGIG come from the germline V gene (reference sequence). V was trimmed by 4 bases and J by 14 bases, leaving 14 bases between them. The variable domain in full, with the rest retrieved from reference TRBV30 and TRBJ1-4, is SQTIHQWPATLVQPVGSPLSLECTVEGTSNPNLYWYRQAAGRGLQLLFYSVGIGQISSEVPQNLSASRPQDRQFILSSKKLLLSDSGFYLCAWTMGMGLFFGSGTQLSVL.